The 21 T cell receptor beta chains in this list originate from one sample, sequenced in a study of blood T cells in healthy people across ages. With a J-beta primer mix and a sample-barcoded 5' primer, a second PCR ran about 7 to 12 cycles. MiXCR, applied by TCRdb to the 5' RACE reads, yields one record per CDR3 protein. This table holds about 400,000 distinct CDR3 sequences, about 52% found once. The sample was blood. Receptors originate from a man aged 60 to 69 in good health.

The chain couples TRBV20-1 to TRBJ2-3, with a weak D call TRBD1 (5 bases). Germline CDR1 is DFQATT and CDR2 is SNEGSKA (reference sequence). CDR3 length equals 12 residues. V was cut by 6 bases and J by 4 bases, with 11 bases left in between. The CDR3 DNA reads as TGCAGTGCAACCGGACACCCAGATACGCAGTATTTT. This gives the protein CSATGHPDTQYF.

V is TRBV20-1 and J is TRBJ2-3; 10 nucleotides agree with TRBD2. This CDR3 is 15 amino acids long. Germline V CDR1 and CDR2: DFQATT, SNEGSKA (reference sequence). V dropped 1 base and J dropped 4; count of bases not matched to a gene: 5. Written as DNA, the CDR3 is TGCAGTGCTAGAGGAGCGGGAGGGTATGCAGATACGCAGTATTTT. Translation gives CSARGAGGYADTQYF.

Concerning this clonotype: A read error may account for a junction end that differs from germline. V gene TRBV29-1 combines with J gene TRBJ2-3, with unresolved D. This CDR3 contains 14 residues. Germline V gives CDR1 SQVTM, CDR2 ANQGSEA. In nucleotides, the CDR3 is TGCAGCGGATCGTATTTGGGGTTTCGAGATACGCGGTATTTT. It translates to CSGSYLGFRDTRYF.

V gene TRBV6-1 combines with J gene TRBJ2-7, with 8 positions matching TRBD1. V shed 2 bases and J 3 bases; nucleotides not matched to a gene: 3. This CDR3 is 14 amino acids long. Looked up from germline, CDR1 is MNHNS and CDR2 is SASEGT. Here the CDR3 reads CASSESTGGYEQYF. CDR3 nucleotides: TGTGCCAGCAGTGAATCCACAGGGGGCTACGAGCAGTACTTC.

This clonotype was found many times. The chain combines TRBV28 with TRBJ1-5; D gene uncertain. Per germline, CDR1 MDHEN and CDR2 SYDVKM. The CDR3 loop spans 15 amino acids. Deletions cut 5 bases from V and 4 bases from J, with 15 bases between. CDR3 coding DNA: TGTGCCAGCAGTCTGGGGATCGGGATTAATCAGCCCCAGCATTTT. Residues: CASSLGIGINQPQHF. The variable domain in full, completed from reference TRBV28 and TRBJ1-5, reads DVKVTQSSRYLVKRTGEKVFLECVQDMDHENMFWYRQDPGLGLRLIYFSYDVKMKEKGDIPEGYSVSREKKERFSLILESASTNQTSMYLCASSLGIGINQPQHFGDGTRLSIL.

The chain is built from TRBV20-1 and TRBJ2-3; TRBD2 aligns across 10 bases. J gave up 6 bases and V 7 bases, and 13 bases lay outside the gene matches. Looked up from germline, CDR1 is DFQATT and CDR2 is SNEGSKA (reference sequence). CDR3 length: 15 amino acids. The CDR3 reads CSVGEKRGGRDTQYF. The DNA for the CDR3 is TGCAGTGTCGGGGAGAAGCGGGGGGGCCGGGATACGCAGTATTTT.

This clonotype has only a few counts. The rearrangement joins TRBV5-1 to TRBJ2-5; D is possibly TRBD2 (7 bases). Trimming cost V 6 bases and J 1 base, with 19 bases left between them. This CDR3 is built from 16 residues. The germline V gene encodes CDR1 SGHRS and CDR2 YFSETQ. The CDR3 is CASTKSGGFSQETQYF. The CDR3 nucleotides read TGCGCCAGCACCAAGTCGGGGGGCTTTTCCCAAGAGACCCAGTACTTC.

This clonotype was counted a few times. The V and J genes are TRBV5-1 and TRBJ2-7, with D unclear. The assigned J gene may be wrong: the sequence end matches TRBJ2-5 better. Germline V gene data show CDR1 as SGHRS and CDR2 as YFSETQ. The CDR3 sequence is 14 residues long. CDR3 bases: TGCGCCAGCAGCTCGGGTTCGGCGGTGCAGACCCAGTACTTC. Translating it yields CASSSGSAVQTQYF.

In this sample, this clonotype turned up once. This may stem from a read error, because a much larger clone lies one nucleotide away. V gene TRBV9 combines with J gene TRBJ2-7, with TRBD2 matching over 11 bases. Germline V gene data show CDR1 as SGDLS and CDR2 as YYNGEE. J lost 7 bases, V lost 4 bases, and 16 bases had no gene match. This CDR3 region has 17 residues. The CDR3 spells CASSPPGGTSGYNEQYF. CDR3 nucleotides: TGTGCCAGCAGCCCTCCTGGGGGGACTAGCGGTTACAATGAGCAGTACTTC.

The sample holds many counts of this clonotype. The genes are TRBV12-3 or TRBV12-4 and TRBJ2-7, with 7 bases aligning to TRBD2. The junction had 5 bases not matched to a gene; V was cut back by 7 bases and J by 2 bases. This CDR3 spans 13 amino acids. CDR3 protein: CASTSRGAYEQYF. The CDR3 DNA sequence: TGTGCCAGCACCTCCCGGGGGGCCTACGAGCAGTACTTC.

The chain uses TRBV4-2 and TRBJ2-1; TRBD2 is a possible D gene (5 bases). This CDR3 has 14 residues. The V end was cut by 0 bases, the J end by 10 bases, with 13 bases between. Germline lookup yields CDR1 LGHNA and CDR2 YNFKEQ. Here the CDR3 reads CASSQDLGAVEQFF. The CDR3 DNA is TGTGCCAGCAGCCAAGATCTAGGAGCGGTAGAGCAGTTCTTC.

The genes are TRBV14 and TRBJ2-3, with D unclear. V was cut by 3 bases and J by 4 bases, with 8 bases left in between. This CDR3 contains 13 residues. Germline assignment: CDR1 SGHDN and CDR2 FVKESK. In DNA form, the CDR3 reads TGTGCCAGCAGCCAGCAGTTGGCAGATACGCAGTATTTT. Residues: CASSQQLADTQYF.

The chain uses TRBV7-2 and TRBJ2-1; no clear D. The CDR3 is made up of 13 amino acids. V shed 5 bases and J shed 8 bases, with 13 bases lying between them. Germline V gene sequence: CDR1 SGHTA, CDR2 FQGNSA. This chain's CDR3 is CASSNPITYEQFF. CDR3 nucleotides: TGTGCCAGCAGCAACCCCATAACCTATGAGCAGTTCTTC. The full variable domain, in which reference TRBV7-2 and TRBJ2-1 provide the parts outside the CDR3, is GAGVSQSPSNKVTEKGKDVELRCDPISGHTALYWYRQSLGQGLEFLIYFQGNSAPDKSGLPSDRFSAERTGGSVSTLTIQRTQQEDSAVYLCASSNPITYEQFFGPGTRLTVL.

This chain uses TRBV20-1 with TRBJ2-1; 8 nucleotides align to TRBD2. Trimming removed 3 bases from V and 3 bases from J; junction bases left unmatched: 7. The CDR3 loop spans 15 amino acids. In germline, CDR1 is DFQATT, CDR2 SNEGSKA (reference sequence). CDR3 coding DNA: TGCAGTGCTAGTTCGAGACTAGCGTTCTACAATGAGCAGTTCTTC. Translation: CSASSRLAFYNEQFF.

A note on this clonotype: The germline gene is not matched at one end of the junction; a read error may be the cause. The rearrangement uses TRBV4-2 and TRBJ2-1; 8 bases agree with TRBD1. Germline values: CDR1 LGHNA, CDR2 YNFKEQ. The CDR3 runs to 15 residues. The CDR3 sequence is CASSLAGQGVGEHFF. Here the CDR3 DNA reads TGTGCCAGCAGCCTCGCTGGACAGGGTGTAGGTGAGCATTTCTTC.

This clonotype has ten or more counts. This chain connects TRBV10-3 to TRBJ1-2; maybe TRBD1 (6 bases). Germline V gene data show CDR1 as ENHRY and CDR2 as SYGVKD. This CDR3 has 13 residues. V gave up 6 bases and J gave up 7 bases, with 15 bases separating them. Here the CDR3 reads CAISSQGWGGYTF. The CDR3 nucleotides read TGTGCCATCAGCTCACAGGGCTGGGGTGGCTACACCTTC.

This clonotype was seen only a few times. V gene TRBV10-3 combines with J gene TRBJ2-5; the D call may be TRBD1 or TRBD2 (6 bases each). CDR3 length equals 16 residues. V shed 3 bases and J shed 2 bases, with 16 bases lying between them. Germline CDR1 and CDR2: ENHRY and SYGVKD. CDR3 DNA sequence: TGTGCCATCAGTGACCCGGGGGCCGTCACACAAGAGACCCAGTACTTC. Protein sequence: CAISDPGAVTQETQYF.

CDR3 DNA sequence: TGTGCCAGCAGTTACCAAACGCCGGGACTAGCGGGGGACAATGAGCAGTTCTTC. As protein: CASSYQTPGLAGDNEQFF. J is TRBJ2-1 and V is TRBV6-2 or TRBV6-3, with 14 bases matching TRBD2. The CDR3 runs 18 residues. Germline V gives CDR1 MNHEY, CDR2 SVGEGT. Unmatched junction bases numbered 8, after V lost 2 bases and J lost 5 bases.

The chain joins TRBV20-1 to TRBJ2-7; tentatively, D is TRBD1 (5 bases). Deletions cut 6 bases from V and 6 bases from J, with 18 bases between. Germline CDR1 reads DFQATT; CDR2 reads SNEGSKA (reference sequence). The length of the CDR3 is 13 residues. The DNA for the CDR3 is TGCAGTGCCATCACTGCCAGGGTCTCCGAGCAGTACTTC. Translated, it gives CSAITARVSEQYF.

This sequence joins TRBV2 and TRBJ2-1; D is tentatively TRBD1 or TRBD2 (5 bases each). Trimming shortened V by 1 base and J by 4 bases, and 11 bases separated the two germline ends. Germline-derived CDR1 and CDR2 are SNHLY and FYNNEI. The CDR3 has 15 residues. CDR3 sequence: CASSEGGMGYNEQFF. CDR3 in DNA: TGTGCCAGCAGTGAAGGGGGGATGGGGTACAATGAGCAGTTCTTC. Full variable domain (outside the CDR3, taken from reference TRBV2 and TRBJ2-1): EPEVTQTPSHQVTQMGQEVILRCVPISNHLYFYWYRQILGQKVEFLVSFYNNEISEKSEIFDDQFSVERPDGSNFTLKIRSTKLEDSAMYFCASSEGGMGYNEQFFGPGTRLTVL.

This chain connects TRBV4-1 to TRBJ1-1, with D possibly matching TRBD1 (6 bases). The CDR3 consists of 14 residues. The V gene lost 1 base and the J gene lost 5 bases, with 11 bases spanning the gap. The germline V gene encodes CDR1 MGHRA and CDR2 YSYEKL. The CDR3 sequence: CASSQGGRGTEAFF. The CDR3 DNA follows: TGCGCCAGCAGCCAAGGGGGCAGGGGAACTGAAGCTTTCTTT.